Sequencing of this TCR beta chain was carried out in a study of blood T cell repertoires in COVID-19. About the study: The samples span acute and convalescent COVID-19 from the United States, Italy and Spain. From T cells, B-cell-depleted T cells, or PBMCs came the material, which was cDNA or gDNA.

Germline V gene sequence: CDR1 SNHLY, CDR2 FYNNEI. The length of the CDR3 is 12 residues. V was shortened by 3 bases and J by 6 bases, with 9 bases between the two germline ends. Per the original data handling: Estimated nucleated cell counts came from reference gene primer amplification. Measured with immunoSEQ multiplex PCR; TCRdb has only the in-frame clones, and not every one. The V and J calls and clone size come from that table; D and trimming were worked out from the DNA. The repertoire includes fewer than 50,000 clones, 70% to 90% of them detected once, and roughly 13% sits in the top ten. Material: peripheral blood. This clonotype was obtained from a human donor in a cohort sampled during active COVID-19. V and J are TRBV2 and TRBJ2-7; D is uncertain. CDR3 sequence reads: CASSDTDPEQYF. The CDR3 nucleotides are TGTGCCAGCAGTGACACAGACCCCGAGCAGTACTTC.